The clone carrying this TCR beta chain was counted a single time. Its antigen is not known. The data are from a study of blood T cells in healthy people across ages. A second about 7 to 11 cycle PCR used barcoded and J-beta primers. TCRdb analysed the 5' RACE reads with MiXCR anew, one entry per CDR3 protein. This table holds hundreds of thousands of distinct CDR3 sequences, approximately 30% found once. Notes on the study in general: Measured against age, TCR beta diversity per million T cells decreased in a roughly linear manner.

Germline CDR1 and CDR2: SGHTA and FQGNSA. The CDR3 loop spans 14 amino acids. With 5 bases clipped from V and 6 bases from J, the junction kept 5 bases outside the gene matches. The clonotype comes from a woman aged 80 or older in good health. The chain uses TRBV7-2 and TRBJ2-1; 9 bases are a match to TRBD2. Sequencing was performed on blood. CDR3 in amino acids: CASSRLAGANEQFF. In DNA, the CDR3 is TGTGCCAGCAGCCGCTTAGCGGGAGCCAATGAGCAGTTCTTC.